This entry is about one T cell receptor beta chain. No antigen is known for it. This sample stems from a study of blood T cells in healthy people across ages. Germline V gene lookup returns CDR1 SGHRS and CDR2 YFSETQ. V lost 2 bases and J lost 7, with 13 bases in between. The length of the CDR3 is 14 residues. Study findings and constraints: In older individuals, TCR beta diversity per million T cells was lower, falling roughly linearly with age.

Alongside a J-beta primer mix, a sample-barcoded 5' primer served in a second PCR lasting roughly 7 to 12 cycles. TCRdb independently ran MiXCR on the 5' RACE reads; one entry per CDR3 protein. This repertoire shows around 780,000 distinct CDR3 sequences, approximately 53% found once; its top ten account for around 24%. This clonotype was sampled from a man aged 40-50 years in good health. This chain joins TRBV5-1 and TRBJ2-1; D possibly corresponds to TRBD2 (6 bases). The sequencing sample was made of blood. CDR3 sequence: CASSFWRAGNEQFF. The CDR3 coding sequence is TGCGCCAGCAGCTTTTGGCGGGCGGGGAATGAGCAGTTCTTC.